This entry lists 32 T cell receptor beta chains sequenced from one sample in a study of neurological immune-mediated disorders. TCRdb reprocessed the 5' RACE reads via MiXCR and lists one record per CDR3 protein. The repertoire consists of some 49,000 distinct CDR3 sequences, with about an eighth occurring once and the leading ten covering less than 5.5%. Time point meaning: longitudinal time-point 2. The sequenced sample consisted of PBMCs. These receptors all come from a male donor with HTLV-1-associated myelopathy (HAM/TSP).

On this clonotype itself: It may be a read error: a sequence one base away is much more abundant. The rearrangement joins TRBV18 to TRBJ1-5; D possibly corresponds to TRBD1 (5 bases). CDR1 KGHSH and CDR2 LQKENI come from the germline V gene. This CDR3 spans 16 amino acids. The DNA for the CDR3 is TGTGTCAGCTCACCGGGGATCCAGGGAGGCAATCAGCCCCAGCATTTT. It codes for CVSSPGIQGGNQPQHF. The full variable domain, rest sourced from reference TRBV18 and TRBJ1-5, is NAGVMQNPRHLVRRRGQEARLRCSPMKGHSHVYWYRQLPEEGLKFMVYLQKENIIDESGMPKERFSAEFPKEGPSILRIQQVVRGDSAAYFCVSSPGIQGGNQPQHFGDGTRLSIL.

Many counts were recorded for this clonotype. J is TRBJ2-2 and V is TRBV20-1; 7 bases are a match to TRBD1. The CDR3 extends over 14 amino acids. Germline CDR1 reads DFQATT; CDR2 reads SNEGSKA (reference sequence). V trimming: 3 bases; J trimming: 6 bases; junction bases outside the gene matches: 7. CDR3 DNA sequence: TGCAGTGCTAGTACAGGGGATTATTCCGGGGAGCTGTTTTTT. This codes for CSASTGDYSGELFF.

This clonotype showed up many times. CDR3: CASSFLQGDTEAFF. In DNA, the CDR3 is TGCGCCAGCAGCTTTTTGCAGGGGGACACTGAAGCTTTCTTT. The chain couples TRBV5-1 to TRBJ1-1; 7 bases fit TRBD1. CDR1 SGHRS and CDR2 YFSETQ come from the germline V gene. The V and J ends lost 2 bases and 3 bases, in that order; junction bases with no gene match: 4. This CDR3 is built from 14 residues.

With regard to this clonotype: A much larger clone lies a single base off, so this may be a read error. CDR3 in DNA: TGTGCCATCATGGCGCGGGGGGAACAAGAGACCCAGTACTTC. This translates into CAIMARGEQETQYF. This chain joins TRBV10-3 and TRBJ2-5; TRBD2 agrees at 8 bases. This CDR3 contains 14 residues. Per the germline V gene, CDR1 is ENHRY and CDR2 is SYGVKD. J gave up 2 bases and V 7 bases, and 6 bases lay outside the gene matches.

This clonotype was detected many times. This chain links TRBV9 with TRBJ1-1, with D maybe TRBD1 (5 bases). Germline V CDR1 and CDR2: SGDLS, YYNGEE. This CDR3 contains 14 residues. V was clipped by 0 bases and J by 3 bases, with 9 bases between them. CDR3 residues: CASSVEGRYTEAFF. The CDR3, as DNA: TGTGCCAGCAGCGTAGAGGGGAGGTACACTGAAGCTTTCTTT.

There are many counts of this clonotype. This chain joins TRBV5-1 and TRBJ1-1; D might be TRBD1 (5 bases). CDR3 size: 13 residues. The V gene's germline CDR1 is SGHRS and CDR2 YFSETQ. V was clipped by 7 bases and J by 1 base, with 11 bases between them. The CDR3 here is CASAGFANTEAFF. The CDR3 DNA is TGCGCCAGCGCAGGGTTCGCGAACACTGAAGCTTTCTTT.

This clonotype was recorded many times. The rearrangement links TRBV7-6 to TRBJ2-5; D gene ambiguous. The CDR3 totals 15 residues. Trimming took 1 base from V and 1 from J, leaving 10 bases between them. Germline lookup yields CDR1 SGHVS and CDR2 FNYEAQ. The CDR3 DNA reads TGTGCCAGCAGCTTAGTATTCAGCCCCCAAGAGACCCAGTACTTC. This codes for CASSLVFSPQETQYF. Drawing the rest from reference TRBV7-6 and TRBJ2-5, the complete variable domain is GAGVSQSPRYKVTKRGQDVALRCDPISGHVSLYWYRQALGQGPEFLTYFNYEAQQDKSGLPNDRFSAERPEGSISTLTIQRTEQRDSAMYRCASSLVFSPQETQYFGPGTRLLVL.

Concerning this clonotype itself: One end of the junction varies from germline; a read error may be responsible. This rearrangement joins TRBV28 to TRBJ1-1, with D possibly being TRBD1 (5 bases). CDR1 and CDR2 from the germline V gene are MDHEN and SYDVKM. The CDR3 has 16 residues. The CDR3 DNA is TGTGCCAGCAGTTTATCAGGGTTCGGAACCAACACTGAAGATTTCTTT. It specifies CASSLSGFGTNTEDFF. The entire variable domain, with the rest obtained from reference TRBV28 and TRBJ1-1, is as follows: DVKVTQSSRYLVKRTGEKVFLECVQDMDHENMFWYRQDPGLGLRLIYFSYDVKMKEKGDIPEGYSVSREKKERFSLILESASTNQTSMYLCASSLSGFGTNTEDFFGQGTRLTVV.

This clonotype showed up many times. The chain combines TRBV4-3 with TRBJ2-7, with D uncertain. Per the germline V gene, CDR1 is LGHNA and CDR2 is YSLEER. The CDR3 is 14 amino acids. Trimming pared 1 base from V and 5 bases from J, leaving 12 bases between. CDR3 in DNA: TGCGCCAGCAGCCAAGGTTACGGGTTCGACGAGCAGTACTTC. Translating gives CASSQGYGFDEQYF.

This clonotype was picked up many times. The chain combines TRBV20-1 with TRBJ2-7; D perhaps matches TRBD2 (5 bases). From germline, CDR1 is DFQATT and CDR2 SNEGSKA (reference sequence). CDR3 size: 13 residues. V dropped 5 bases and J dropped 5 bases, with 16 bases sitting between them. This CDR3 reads CSAPDRRLDEQYF. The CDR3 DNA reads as TGCAGTGCTCCCGACCGGAGGCTGGACGAGCAGTACTTC.

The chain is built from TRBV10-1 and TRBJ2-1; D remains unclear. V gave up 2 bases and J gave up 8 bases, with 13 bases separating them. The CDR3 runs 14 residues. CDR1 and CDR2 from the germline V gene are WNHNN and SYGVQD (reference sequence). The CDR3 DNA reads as TGCGCCAGCAGTGAGAAAGATGAGGTCGATGAGCAGTTCTTC. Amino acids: CASSEKDEVDEQFF.

The CDR3 reads CSASQAGTDTQYF. The CDR3 DNA is TGCAGTGCTAGCCAAGCGGGGACAGATACGCAGTATTTT. The chain employs TRBV20-1 and TRBJ2-3; TRBD2 agrees at 7 bases. This CDR3 comprises 13 residues. The junction had 3 bases not matched to a gene; V was cut back by 3 bases and J by 3 bases. Germline V gene data show CDR1 as DFQATT and CDR2 as SNEGSKA (reference sequence).

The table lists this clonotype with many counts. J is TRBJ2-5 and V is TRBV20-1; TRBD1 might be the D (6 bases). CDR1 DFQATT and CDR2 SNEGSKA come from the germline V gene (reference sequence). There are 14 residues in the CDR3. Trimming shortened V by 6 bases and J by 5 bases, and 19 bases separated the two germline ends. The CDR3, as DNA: TGCAGTGCCCAGACAGGAAACAACGGGGAGACCCAGTACTTC. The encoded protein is CSAQTGNNGETQYF.

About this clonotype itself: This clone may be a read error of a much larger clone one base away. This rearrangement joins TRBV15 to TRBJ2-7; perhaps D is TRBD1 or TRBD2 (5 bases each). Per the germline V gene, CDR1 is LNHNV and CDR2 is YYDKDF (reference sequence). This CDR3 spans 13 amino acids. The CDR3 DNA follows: TGTGCCACCAGCAGAGGGGGGAACTACAAGCAGTACTTC. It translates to CATSRGGNYKQYF.

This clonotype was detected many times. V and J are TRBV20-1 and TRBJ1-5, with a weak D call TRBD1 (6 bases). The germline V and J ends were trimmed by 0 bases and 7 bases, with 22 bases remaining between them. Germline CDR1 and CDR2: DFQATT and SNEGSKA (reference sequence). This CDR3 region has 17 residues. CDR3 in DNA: TGCAGTGCTAGAGACTTAAGATTCACAGGGTTCGGGCAGCCCCAGCATTTT. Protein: CSARDLRFTGFGQPQHF.

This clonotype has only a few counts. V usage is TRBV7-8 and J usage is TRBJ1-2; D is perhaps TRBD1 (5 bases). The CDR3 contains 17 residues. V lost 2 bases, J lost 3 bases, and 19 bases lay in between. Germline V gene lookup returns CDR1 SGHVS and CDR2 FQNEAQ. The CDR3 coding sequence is TGTGCCAGCAGCTTACGCACTTCAGGGAAGGGTGACTATGGCTACACCTTC. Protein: CASSLRTSGKGDYGYTF. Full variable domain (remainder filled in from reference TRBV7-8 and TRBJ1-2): GAGVSQSPRYKVAKRGQDVALRCDPISGHVSLFWYQQALGQGPEFLTYFQNEAQLDKSGLPSDRFFAERPEGSVSTLKIQRTQQEDSAVYLCASSLRTSGKGDYGYTFGSGTRLTVV.

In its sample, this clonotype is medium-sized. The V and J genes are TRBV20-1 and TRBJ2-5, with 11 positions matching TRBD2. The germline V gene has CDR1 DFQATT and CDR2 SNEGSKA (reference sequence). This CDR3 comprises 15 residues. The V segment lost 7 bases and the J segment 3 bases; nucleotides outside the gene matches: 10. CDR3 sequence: CSGVSLAGVEETQYF. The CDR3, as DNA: TGCAGTGGGGTCTCACTAGCGGGGGTTGAAGAGACCCAGTACTTC.

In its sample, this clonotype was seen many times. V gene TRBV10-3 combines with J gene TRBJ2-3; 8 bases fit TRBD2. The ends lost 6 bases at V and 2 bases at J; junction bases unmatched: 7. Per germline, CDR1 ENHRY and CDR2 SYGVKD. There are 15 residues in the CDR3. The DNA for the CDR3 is TGTGCCATCAGGGCGCAACTAGCGGCCACAGATACGCAGTATTTT. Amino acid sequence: CAIRAQLAATDTQYF.

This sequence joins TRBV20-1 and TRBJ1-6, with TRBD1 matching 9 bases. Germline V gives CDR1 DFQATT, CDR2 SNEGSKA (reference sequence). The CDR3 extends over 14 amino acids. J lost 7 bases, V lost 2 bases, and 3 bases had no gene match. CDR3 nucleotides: TGCAGTGCTAGACCGGGACAGGGAAATTCACCCCTCCACTTT. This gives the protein CSARPGQGNSPLHF.

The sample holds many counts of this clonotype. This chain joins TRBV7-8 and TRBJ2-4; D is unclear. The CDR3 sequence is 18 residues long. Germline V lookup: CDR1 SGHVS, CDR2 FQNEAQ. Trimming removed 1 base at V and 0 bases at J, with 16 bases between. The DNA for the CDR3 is TGTGCCAGCAGCTTAGGTGGTGGGATAGCCCTAGCCAAAAACATTCAGTACTTC. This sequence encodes CASSLGGGIALAKNIQYF.

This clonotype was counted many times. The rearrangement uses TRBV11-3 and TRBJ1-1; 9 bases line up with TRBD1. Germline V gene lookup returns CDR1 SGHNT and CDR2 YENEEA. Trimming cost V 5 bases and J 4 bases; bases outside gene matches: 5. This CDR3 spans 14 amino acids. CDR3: CASSMGQGATEAFF. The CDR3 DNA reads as TGTGCCAGCAGCATGGGACAGGGAGCCACTGAAGCTTTCTTT.

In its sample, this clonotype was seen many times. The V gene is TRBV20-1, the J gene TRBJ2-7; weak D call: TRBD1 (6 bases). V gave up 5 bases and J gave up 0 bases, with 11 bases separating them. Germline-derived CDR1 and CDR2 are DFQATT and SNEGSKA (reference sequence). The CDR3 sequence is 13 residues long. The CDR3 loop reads CSAVADSSYEQYF. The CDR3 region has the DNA TGCAGTGCTGTCGCGGACAGCTCCTACGAGCAGTACTTC.

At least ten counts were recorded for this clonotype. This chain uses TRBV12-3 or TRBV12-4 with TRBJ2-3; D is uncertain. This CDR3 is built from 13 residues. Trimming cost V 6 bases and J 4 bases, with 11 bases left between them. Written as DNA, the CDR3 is TGTGCCAGCAGCCTGACCCTCCCAGATACGCAGTATTTT. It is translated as CASSLTLPDTQYF.

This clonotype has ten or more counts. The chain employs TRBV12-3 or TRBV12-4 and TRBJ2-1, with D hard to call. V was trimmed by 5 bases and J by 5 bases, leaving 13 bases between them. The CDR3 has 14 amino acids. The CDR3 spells CASSPSSPDNEQFF. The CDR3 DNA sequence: TGTGCCAGCAGTCCCAGCTCCCCGGACAATGAGCAGTTCTTC.

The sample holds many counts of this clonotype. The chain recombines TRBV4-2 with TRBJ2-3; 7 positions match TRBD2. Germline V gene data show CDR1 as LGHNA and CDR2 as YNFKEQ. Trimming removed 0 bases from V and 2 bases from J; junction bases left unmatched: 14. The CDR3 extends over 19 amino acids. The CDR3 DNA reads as TGTGCCAGCAGCCAAGATTTCCAGAGACTAGCCCTCCTCACAGATACGCAGTATTTT. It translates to CASSQDFQRLALLTDTQYF.

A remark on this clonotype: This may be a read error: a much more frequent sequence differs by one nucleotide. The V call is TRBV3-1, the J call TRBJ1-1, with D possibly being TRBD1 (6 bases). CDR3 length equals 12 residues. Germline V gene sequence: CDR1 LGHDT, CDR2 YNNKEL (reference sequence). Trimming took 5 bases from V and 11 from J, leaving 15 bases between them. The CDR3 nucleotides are TGTGCCAGCAGCAACGGACAGTGGCCGGCTTTCTTT. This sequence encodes CASSNGQWPAFF.

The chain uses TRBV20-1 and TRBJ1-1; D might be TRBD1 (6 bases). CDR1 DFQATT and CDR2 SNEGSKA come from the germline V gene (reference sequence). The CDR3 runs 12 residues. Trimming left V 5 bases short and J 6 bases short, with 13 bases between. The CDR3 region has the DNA TGCAGTGCTCCTGCTCAGGGGCCTGAAGCTTTCTTT. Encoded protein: CSAPAQGPEAFF.

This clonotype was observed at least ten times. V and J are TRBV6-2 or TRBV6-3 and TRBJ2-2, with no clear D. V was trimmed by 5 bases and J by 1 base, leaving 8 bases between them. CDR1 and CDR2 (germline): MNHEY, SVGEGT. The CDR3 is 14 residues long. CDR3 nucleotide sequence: TGTGCCAGCAGTGACACAGAGAACACCGGGGAGCTGTTTTTT. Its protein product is CASSDTENTGELFF.

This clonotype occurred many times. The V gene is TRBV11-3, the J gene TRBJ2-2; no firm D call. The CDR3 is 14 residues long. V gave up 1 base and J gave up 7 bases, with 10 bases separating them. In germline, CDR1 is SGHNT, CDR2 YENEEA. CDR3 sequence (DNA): TGTGCCAGCAGCTTAGGGCAGTTTAACGGGGAGCTGTTTTTT. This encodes CASSLGQFNGELFF.

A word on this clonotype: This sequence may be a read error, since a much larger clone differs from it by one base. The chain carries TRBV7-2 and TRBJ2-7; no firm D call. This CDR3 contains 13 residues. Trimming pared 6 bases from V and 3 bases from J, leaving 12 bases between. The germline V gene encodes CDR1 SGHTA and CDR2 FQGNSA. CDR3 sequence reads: CASRTWQLYEQYF. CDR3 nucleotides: TGTGCCAGCAGAACATGGCAGCTCTACGAGCAGTACTTC.

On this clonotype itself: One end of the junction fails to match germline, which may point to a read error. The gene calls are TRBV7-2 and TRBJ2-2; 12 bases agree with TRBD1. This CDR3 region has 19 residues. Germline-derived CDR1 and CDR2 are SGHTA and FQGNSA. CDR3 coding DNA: TGTGCCAACAGCTTAGCTGGGACAGGGGGCCGAGGGGACACAGGGGAGCTGTTTTTT. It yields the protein CANSLAGTGGRGDTGELFF.

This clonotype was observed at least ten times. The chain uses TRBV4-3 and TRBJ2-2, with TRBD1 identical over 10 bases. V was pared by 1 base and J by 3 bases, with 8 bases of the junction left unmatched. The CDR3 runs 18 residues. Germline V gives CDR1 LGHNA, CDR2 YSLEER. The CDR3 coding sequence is TGCGCCAGCAGCCAAGTCTGGGGTGGGACAGGGGACACCGGGGAGCTGTTTTTT. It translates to CASSQVWGGTGDTGELFF.